The 17 T cell receptor beta chains given below trace back to one sample, sequenced in a study of blood T cell repertoires in COVID-19. The method was immunoSEQ multiplex PCR; TCRdb's version includes in-frame clones alone and lacks a portion of them. The sample yields about 270,000 clones, less than 90% seen once. The sample taken for sequencing was peripheral blood. The receptors come from a woman in her 30s with COVID-19, enrolled during active disease.

This chain links TRBV5-8 with TRBJ2-5; TRBD2 might be the D (6 bases). The CDR3 runs to 14 residues. The germline CDR1 and CDR2 sequences are SGHTS and YDEGEE. Between the trimmed V and J ends, which lost 4 bases and 5 bases, there was a span of 15 bases. The CDR3 loop is CASSGSEGRETQYF. In nucleotides, the CDR3 is TGTGCCAGCAGCGGCAGCGAGGGGAGGGAGACCCAGTACTTC.

For the CDR3, the DNA is TGTGCCAGCAGGGCTCCCGGGGGAGAGGATACGCAGTATTTT. Protein: CASRAPGGEDTQYF. The genes are TRBV6-6 and TRBJ2-3; D is possibly TRBD2 (6 bases). The CDR3 extends over 14 amino acids. Germline loops: CDR1 MNHNY, CDR2 SVGAGI (reference sequence). The V and J ends lost 6 bases and 6 bases respectively, with 16 bases between them.

The chain uses TRBV3-1 (or the pseudogene TRBV3-2) and TRBJ2-4; TRBD1 might be the D (5 bases). This CDR3 region has 16 residues. CDR1 is LGHDT, CDR2 YNNKEL, per germline (reference sequence). V was trimmed by 4 bases and J by 0 bases, leaving 13 bases between them. The CDR3 DNA is TGTGCCAGCAGCCCAACTCGGACACTAGCCAAAAACATTCAGTACTTC. This sequence encodes CASSPTRTLAKNIQYF.

V and J are TRBV24-1 and TRBJ2-2, with D perhaps TRBD2 (5 bases). CDR3 length: 15 amino acids. CDR1 is KGHDR and CDR2 is SFDVKD in the germline V gene. V lost 3 bases and J 8 bases, leaving 15 bases between the germline ends. The CDR3 protein is CATSDPRRGGGELFF. The CDR3 DNA sequence: TGTGCCACCAGTGATCCGAGACGGGGTGGGGGGGAGCTGTTTTTT.

This chain joins TRBV6-5 and TRBJ2-5, with 7 positions matching TRBD2. With V trimmed by 3 bases and J by 4 bases, 8 bases remained unmatched. Germline assignment: CDR1 MNHEY and CDR2 SVGAGI. The CDR3 contains 15 residues. The CDR3 loop reads CASSYSTGGRETQYF. DNA for the CDR3: TGTGCCAGCAGTTATTCCACGGGGGGAAGAGAGACCCAGTACTTC.

The rearrangement uses TRBV4-2 and TRBJ2-7; 13 nucleotides agree with TRBD2. V dropped 7 bases and J dropped 6; count of bases not matched to a gene: 9. The germline V gene has CDR1 LGHNA and CDR2 YNFKEQ. This CDR3 region has 15 residues. CDR3 sequence: CASTDTGTSGTEQYF. CDR3 nucleotide sequence: TGTGCCAGCACTGACACCGGGACTAGCGGGACCGAGCAGTACTTC.

The chain joins TRBV3-1 (or the pseudogene TRBV3-2) to TRBJ2-2, with 7 bases matching TRBD1. With 4 bases clipped from V and 5 bases from J, the junction kept 4 bases outside the gene matches. This CDR3 region has 14 residues. Per germline, CDR1 LGHDT and CDR2 YNNKEL (reference sequence). CDR3 sequence reads: CASSLGQMTGELFF. The CDR3 DNA is TGTGCCAGCAGCCTGGGACAGATGACCGGGGAGCTGTTTTTT.

The chain combines TRBV29-1 with TRBJ2-7, with 7 bases lining up with TRBD1. Germline V gene data show CDR1 as SQVTM and CDR2 as ANQGSEA. The CDR3 runs 13 residues. V shed 5 bases, J shed 11 bases, and the junction held 15 bases outside the gene matches. The DNA for the CDR3 is TGCAGCGTTCCGGGACAGCTGGCTGGATCGGAGTACTTC. Amino acids: CSVPGQLAGSEYF.

The chain joins TRBV27 to TRBJ2-7, with TRBD1 identical over 7 bases. The ends lost 6 bases at V and 1 base at J; junction bases unmatched: 3. CDR3 length: 13 residues. In germline, CDR1 is MNHEY, CDR2 SMNVEV (reference sequence). The CDR3 is CASSRGSSYEQYF. The CDR3 DNA follows: TGTGCCAGCAGCAGGGGGTCGTCCTACGAGCAGTACTTC.

The chain links TRBV6-5 to TRBJ1-1, with TRBD1 identical over 9 bases. The CDR3 covers 14 residues. Germline-derived CDR1 and CDR2 are MNHEY and SVGAGI. V lost 6 bases and J lost 5; bases outside the gene matches: 7. CDR3 coding DNA: TGTGCCAGCAGCACGGACAGGGGAGGGACTGAAGCTTTCTTT. Its protein is CASSTDRGGTEAFF.

The chain joins TRBV18 to TRBJ1-2, with 7 bases lining up with TRBD1. The germline gives CDR1 KGHSH, CDR2 LQKENI. The length of the CDR3 is 13 residues. Trimming removed 6 bases from V and 4 bases from J; junction bases left unmatched: 5. CDR3 residues: CASSTTGLYGYTF. CDR3 nucleotides: TGTGCCAGCTCTACGACAGGGCTCTATGGCTACACCTTC.

This chain links TRBV2 with TRBJ2-3, with a tentative D call TRBD2 (6 bases). The CDR3 is made up of 14 amino acids. The V end was cut by 6 bases, the J end by 4 bases, with 14 bases between. Germline CDR1 SNHLY, CDR2 FYNNEI. The CDR3 DNA reads TGTGCCAGCAGGGATAGCGGCGGGGCAGATACGCAGTATTTT. Amino acids: CASRDSGGADTQYF.

This clone was seen a few times. Written as DNA, the CDR3 is TGTGCCAGCAGCTCCGGACAGGGATCCTACAATGAGCAGTTCTTC. This encodes CASSSGQGSYNEQFF. The J gene is TRBJ2-1, the V gene TRBV5-4; 8 nucleotides agree with TRBD1. Germline CDR1 SGHNT, CDR2 YYREEE (reference sequence). Losses at the gene ends were 3 bases for V and 1 base for J; bases not matched to a gene: 3. This CDR3 region has 15 residues.

The gene calls are TRBV4-1 and TRBJ2-3, with D maybe TRBD1 (6 bases). In germline, CDR1 is MGHRA, CDR2 YSYEKL. There are 14 residues in the CDR3. Trimming shortened V by 6 bases and J by 3 bases, and 13 bases separated the two germline ends. Written as DNA, the CDR3 is TGCGCCAGCAGTAGAGAAGGGGGAACAGATACGCAGTATTTT. Amino acids: CASSREGGTDTQYF.

Written as DNA, the CDR3 is TGCGCCAGCAGCCTACAGGGGGAGGATACGCAGTATTTT. Translation: CASSLQGEDTQYF. The V and J genes are TRBV5-1 and TRBJ2-3, with 8 bases matching TRBD1. The germline V gene encodes CDR1 SGHRS and CDR2 YFSETQ. The ends lost 4 bases at V and 6 bases at J; junction bases unmatched: 4. CDR3 size: 13 residues. The full variable domain, rest sourced from reference TRBV5-1 and TRBJ2-3, is KAGVTQTPRYLIKTRGQQVTLSCSPISGHRSVSWYQQTPGQGLQFLFEYFSETQRNKGNFPGRFSGRQFSNSRSEMNVSTLELGDSALYLCASSLQGEDTQYFGPGTRLTVL.

The chain has TRBV3-1 (or the pseudogene TRBV3-2) and TRBJ2-1; 8 nucleotides line up with TRBD1. The length of the CDR3 is 16 residues. Germline lookup yields CDR1 LGHDT and CDR2 YNNKEL (reference sequence). V dropped 0 bases and J dropped 1; count of bases not matched to a gene: 2. CDR3 protein: CASSQDTGGSYNEQFF. The CDR3 DNA is TGTGCCAGCAGCCAAGATACAGGGGGGTCCTACAATGAGCAGTTCTTC.

This rearrangement joins TRBV19 to TRBJ1-1; 10 nucleotides line up with TRBD1. The CDR3 has 13 amino acids. Germline V gene data show CDR1 as LNHDA and CDR2 as SQIVND (reference sequence). V was pared by 7 bases and J by 6 bases, with 5 bases of the junction left unmatched. CDR3 protein: CASNRDRGAEAFF. The DNA for the CDR3 is TGTGCCAGTAATAGGGACAGGGGCGCTGAAGCTTTCTTT. Looking up the rest from reference TRBV19 and TRBJ1-1 gives the full variable domain: DGGITQSPKYLFRKEGQNVTLSCEQNLNHDAMYWYRQDPGQGLRLIYYSQIVNDFQKGDIAEGYSVSREKKESFPLTVTSAQKNPTAFYLCASNRDRGAEAFFGQGTRLTVV.